This is a list of T cell receptor beta chains from one sample in a study of blood T cells in healthy people across ages. TCRdb re-called the 5' RACE reads through MiXCR, storing one row per CDR3 protein. The sample consists of hundreds of thousands of distinct CDR3 sequences, 25% to 30% of them appearing once. What was sequenced was blood. Source of these receptors: a woman of 80 years or more in good health. CDR3s leave out the opening cysteine and the closing phenylalanine or tryptophan. The order of the fields is J gene, V gene, CDR3 protein.

>TRBJ2-5|TRBV20-1
SASENLEPYVEQY
>TRBJ2-3|TRBV7-2
ASSRTGGGGTDTQY
>TRBJ2-5|TRBV7-2
AAGIAGGRGTQY
>TRBJ1-1|TRBV25-1
ASSLGQKFGAF
>TRBJ2-2|TRBV7-9
ASNIGTGGRTGELF
>TRBJ2-5|TRBV6-2/TRBV6-3
ASTPAGLEETQY
>TRBJ2-7|TRBV7-6
ASSLAGGVYEQY
>TRBJ2-6|TRBV4-2
ASRPGQLAGANVLT
>TRBJ2-3|TRBV5-1
ASSRGGTNTDTQY
>TRBJ2-7|TRBV7-2
ASTSTFYEQY
>TRBJ1-1|TRBV25-1
ASSMRGMNTEAF
>TRBJ1-4|TRBV6-1
ASSERGRGGEKLF
>TRBJ1-2|TRBV27
ASSPLGGSLDGYT
>TRBJ2-3|TRBV5-1
ASSFDGASGYTQY
>TRBJ1-1|TRBV29-1
SVESGRNTEAF
>TRBJ1-6|TRBV10-2
ASRHPGGDNSPLH
>TRBJ1-2|TRBV6-1
ASSDRGTNYGCT
>TRBJ2-1|TRBV7-9
ASNLGQGMAGEQF
>TRBJ1-6|TRBV7-2
ASSFTDISYNSPLH
>TRBJ1-5|TRBV20-1
SARDLGGNQPQH
>TRBJ1-1|TRBV7-9
ASSLGSGEAF
>TRBJ2-1|TRBV9
ASSARGGSYNGQF
>TRBJ2-2|TRBV12-3/TRBV12-4
ASTSPGTRANTGELF
>TRBJ2-1|TRBV20-1
SARGLNFSYNEQF
>TRBJ2-7|TRBV5-1
ASSGGALSSGEQY
>TRBJ1-2|TRBV10-3
AISEGQGRNYGYT